This T cell receptor beta chain is drawn from a study of blood T cell repertoires in COVID-19. The table came from immunoSEQ multiplex PCR; TCRdb's copy has only in-frame clones and leaves some out. This sample has about 280,000 clones; 85% to 95% occur once, and the top ten carry roughly 2.9%. Donors were grouped by their self-reported clinical history. What was sequenced was PBMCs or T cells enriched from blood (not recorded which). This sequence was found in a man aged 35-49 years who had been exposed to COVID-19.

CDR3 sequence: CASSLELRGETFF. As DNA, the CDR3 is TGTGCCAGCAGCTTAGAGCTCAGGGGCGAAACTTTCTTT. This rearrangement joins TRBV11-2 to TRBJ1-1; D is possibly TRBD1 (6 bases). The CDR3 spans 13 residues. The V end was cut by 0 bases, the J end by 12 bases, with 14 bases between. Germline CDR1 and CDR2: SGHAT and FQNNGV.